Listed here is a single T cell receptor beta chain. It has no known antigen specificity. No base qualities exist here, and no much larger clone lies one base off it. The sample belongs to a study of blood T cell repertoires in COVID-19 (TCRdb year 2020). Turning to the overall study: The collaborator samples originated in the United States, Italy and Spain and spanned the acute and convalescent phases of COVID-19. Samples were obtained from the ongoing ImmuneRACE study (first 160 participants) and from over a thousand subjects provided by 6 global collaborators. Where available, HLA class I and class II types were taken from metadata supplied by the sample provider and were not determined by assay-based typing. Nearly every sample came with metadata listing a de-identified subject ID, COVID-19 status, age in years and sex. The dataset comprised deeply sampled blood TCRbeta repertoires from subjects exposed to, actively infected with, or recovered from COVID-19. The prospective study material was composed of cDNA or gDNA derived from T cells, B-cell-depleted T cells, or PBMCs. The repertoires were released in a freely available public database meant as a resource for research on the immune response to SARS-CoV-2. General conclusions and limits of the study: The quantity of clinical and demographic metadata differed by source and by participant and was supplied without curation.

Whole blood was collected in K2EDTA tubes by collaborating institutions according to the institutions' own protocols. Collaborator samples were shipped for TCRbeta analysis as frozen whole blood, isolated PBMCs, or DNA extracted from either sample type. Relative to germline, V is 11 bases shorter and J is 5 bases shorter, with 18 bases between their ends. CDR1 SEHNR and CDR2 FQNEAQ were looked up in the germline V gene (reference sequence). From the cysteine up to the phenylalanine, the CDR3 has a length of 13 residues. Kept here is only the CDR3 DNA, which spans 39 bases and is read in frame from base 1. TCRbeta CDR3 regions were amplified from genomic DNA using the immunoSEQ Assay, a bias-controlled multiplex PCR. The study's own analysis went as follows. Nucleated cell counts per sample were estimated from amplification of reference gene primers within the assay. Sequence reads were collapsed and filtered to measure the absolute abundance of every unique TCRbeta CDR3 rearrangement. Productive Simpson clonality was computed per sample as the square root of Simpson's diversity index over productive rearrangements. Drawn from immuneACCESS, this table holds only the in-frame rearrangements with V and J called that TCRdb kept. Clones are partly lost; checked studies trace under half to an unresolved V gene and leave the rest unexplained. That table supplies the V and J calls and clone size; D and trimming were determined from the DNA. The sample table holds roughly 140,000 clones, of which about 91% were seen once. The ten largest clones capture 28% of the sample.

The sample consisted of peripheral blood. The V gene is TRBV7-9 and the J gene is TRBJ1-1; the D gene is perhaps TRBD1, from 6 matching bases. This receptor was obtained from a human donor in a cohort sampled during active COVID-19. For the CDR3, the sequence is CASRGGVRTEAFF. The DNA sequence follows: TGTGCCTCGAGGGGGGGCGTCAGGACTGAAGCTTTCTTT.